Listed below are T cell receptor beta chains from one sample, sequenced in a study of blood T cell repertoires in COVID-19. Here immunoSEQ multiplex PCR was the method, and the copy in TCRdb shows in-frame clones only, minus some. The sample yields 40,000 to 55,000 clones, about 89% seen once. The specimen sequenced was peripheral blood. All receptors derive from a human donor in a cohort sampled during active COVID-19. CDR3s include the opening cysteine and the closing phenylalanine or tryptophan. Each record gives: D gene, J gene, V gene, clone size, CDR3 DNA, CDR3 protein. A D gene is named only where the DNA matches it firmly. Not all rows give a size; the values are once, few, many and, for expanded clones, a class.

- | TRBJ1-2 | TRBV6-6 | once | TGTGCCAGCACCGACGGGGGGAACTATGGCTACACCTTC | CASTDGGNYGYTF
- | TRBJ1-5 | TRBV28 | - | TGTGCCAGCAGTCCATACGGGGGAAGGGTTGGTCAGCCCCAGCATTTT | CASSPYGGRVGQPQHF
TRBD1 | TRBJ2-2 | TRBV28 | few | TGTGCCAGCAGTTCTCGCAGACAGGGCACCGGGGAGCTGTTTTTT | CASSSRRQGTGELFF
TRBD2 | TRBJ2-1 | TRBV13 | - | TGTGCCAGCAGCCCCCCGGGACTAGCGGGCAATGAGCAGTTCTTC | CASSPPGLAGNEQFF
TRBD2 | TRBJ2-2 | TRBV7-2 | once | TGTGCCAGCAGCTTAGTAGCTAGCGGGGGGGAGCTGTTTTTT | CASSLVASGGELFF
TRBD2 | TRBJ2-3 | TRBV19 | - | TGTGCCAGTAGTGGGTCGGGGGGGGACACAGATACGCAGTATTTT | CASSGSGGDTDTQYF
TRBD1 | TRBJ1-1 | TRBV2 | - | TGTGCCAGCAGTCCCGGACAGGGTAACACTGAAGCTTTCTTT | CASSPGQGNTEAFF
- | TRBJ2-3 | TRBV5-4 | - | TGTGCCAGCAGCTTGGACTATTCGCGGACAGATACGCAGTATTTT | CASSLDYSRTDTQYF
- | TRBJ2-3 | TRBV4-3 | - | TGCGCCAGCAGCCAAGACCCCGGGGCAGATACGCAGTATTTT | CASSQDPGADTQYF
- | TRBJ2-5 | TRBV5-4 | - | TGTGCCAGCAGCTTGAAACAGGGCCCGGCCTCCCAGTACTTC | CASSLKQGPASQYF
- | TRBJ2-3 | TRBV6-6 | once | TGTGCCAGCAGTCCCCTTCCTCTACAGGGTTCAACAGATACGCAGTATTTT | CASSPLPLQGSTDTQYF
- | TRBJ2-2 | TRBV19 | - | TGTGCCAGTAGTCACGATGCAGGTTTGGCGACCGGGGAGCTGTTTTTT | CASSHDAGLATGELFF
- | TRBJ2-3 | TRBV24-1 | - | TGTGCCACCAGTGACCAAAGGTTGGACAGAGGAATAGATACGCAGTATTTT | CATSDQRLDRGIDTQYF
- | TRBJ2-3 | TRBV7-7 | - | TGTGCTAGCAGTTCTTCCACGGGGGAGTCAGATACGCAGTATTTT | CASSSSTGESDTQYF
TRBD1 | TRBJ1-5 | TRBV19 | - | TGTGCCAGTAGCGCTTGGACAGGTGGTAGCAATCAGCCCCAGCATTTT | CASSAWTGGSNQPQHF
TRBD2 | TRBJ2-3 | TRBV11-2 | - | TGTGCCAGCAGCTTAGTGGGCCCTACGGGAGGGACCACAGATACGCAGTATTTT | CASSLVGPTGGTTDTQYF
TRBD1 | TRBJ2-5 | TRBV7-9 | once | TGTGCCAGCAGCCTACAGGGGCGAGAGACCCAGTACTTC | CASSLQGRETQYF
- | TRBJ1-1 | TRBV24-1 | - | TGTGCCACCGTCGGGGGGGCGGGGAACACTGAAGCTTTCTTT | CATVGGAGNTEAFF
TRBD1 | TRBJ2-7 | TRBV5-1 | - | TGCGCCAGCAGCTTGGGACAGGGGGACGAGCAGTACTTC | CASSLGQGDEQYF
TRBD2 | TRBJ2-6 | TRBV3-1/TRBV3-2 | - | TGTGCCAGCAGCCACACCGGCGGGGGTACGGGGGCCAACGTCCTGACTTTC | CASSHTGGGTGANVLTF
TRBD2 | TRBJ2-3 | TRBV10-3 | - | TGTGCCATCAGCAGACAGACTAGCTCGGATACGCAGTATTTT | CAISRQTSSDTQYF
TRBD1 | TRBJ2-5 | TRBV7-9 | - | TGTGCCAGCAGCGCCCGACAGGGGAGAGAGACCCAGTACTTC | CASSARQGRETQYF
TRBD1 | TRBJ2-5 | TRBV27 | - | TGTGCCAGCACCCCCGCTGGGACAGGGGAAAGAGAGACCCAGTACTTC | CASTPAGTGERETQYF
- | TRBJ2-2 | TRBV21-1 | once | TGTGCCAGCAGCAAAGTCGGATTGGGGCAGGGGCGTGATGGCGGGGAGCTGTTTTTT | CASSKVGLGQGRDGGELFF
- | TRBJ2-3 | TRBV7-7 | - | TGTGCCAGCAGCTTATATAGAGGGCGGCCAGATACGCAGTATTTT | CASSLYRGRPDTQYF
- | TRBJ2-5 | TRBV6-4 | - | TGTGCCAGCAGCCTGGAGAGTGGGGAGACCCAGTACTTC | CASSLESGETQYF
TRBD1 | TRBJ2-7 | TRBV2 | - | TGTGCCAGCAGTACCGGGACAGGCTCCTACGAGCAGTACTTC | CASSTGTGSYEQYF
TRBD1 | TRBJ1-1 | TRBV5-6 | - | TGTGCCAGCAGCTTGGTAGGCGGACAGGATAGGACTGAAGCTTTCTTT | CASSLVGGQDRTEAFF
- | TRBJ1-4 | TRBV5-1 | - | TGCGCCAGCAGCCCGAGGGGCGGGGGTGAAAAACTGTTTTTT | CASSPRGGGEKLFF
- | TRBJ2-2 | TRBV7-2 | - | TGTGCCAGCAGCTTAAACCCGGTTGCCGGGGAGCTGTTTTTT | CASSLNPVAGELFF
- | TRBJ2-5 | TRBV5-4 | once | TGTGCCAGCAGCTTGGAAGTGGGGCGACAGCAGGAGACCCAGTACTTC | CASSLEVGRQQETQYF
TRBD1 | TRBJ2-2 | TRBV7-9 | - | TGTGCCAGCAGCTTCCCCGGGACAGGAAACACCGGGGAGCTGTTTTTT | CASSFPGTGNTGELFF
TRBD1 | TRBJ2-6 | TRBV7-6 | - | TGTGCCAGCAGCCGCATCACAGGGGGCGCTGGGGCCAACGTCCTGACTTTC | CASSRITGGAGANVLTF
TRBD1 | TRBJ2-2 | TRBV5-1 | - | TGCGCCAGCAGCCCAGACAGGGTGGTCGGGGAGCTGTTTTTT | CASSPDRVVGELFF
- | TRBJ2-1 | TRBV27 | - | TGTGCCAGCAGCCGCATCGGGAATGAGCAGTTCTTC | CASSRIGNEQFF